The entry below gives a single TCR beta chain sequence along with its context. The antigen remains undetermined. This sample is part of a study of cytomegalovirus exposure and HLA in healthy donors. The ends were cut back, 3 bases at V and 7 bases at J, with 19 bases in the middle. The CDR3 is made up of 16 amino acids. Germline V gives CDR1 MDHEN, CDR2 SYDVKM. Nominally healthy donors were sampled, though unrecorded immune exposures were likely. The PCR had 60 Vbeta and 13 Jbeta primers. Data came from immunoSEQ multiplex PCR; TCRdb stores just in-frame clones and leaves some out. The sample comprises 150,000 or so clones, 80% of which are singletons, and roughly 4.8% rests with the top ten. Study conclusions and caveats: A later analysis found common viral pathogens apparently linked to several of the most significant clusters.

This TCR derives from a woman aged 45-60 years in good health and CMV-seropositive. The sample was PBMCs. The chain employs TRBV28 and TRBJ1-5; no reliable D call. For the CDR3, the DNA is TGTGCCAGCAGTTTTTCTGGTGGAATCCGGGGACAGCCCCAGCATTTT. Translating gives CASSFSGGIRGQPQHF.